There are a few counts of the clone carrying this T cell receptor beta chain. This record comes from a study of molecular identifiers for immune sequencing clone quantification. The trim removed 5 bases at V and 3 bases at J, leaving 5 bases unmatched. The germline gives CDR1 MNHEY, CDR2 SMNVEV (reference sequence). This CDR3 has 14 residues. In the sort, naive CD8 T cells were defined as CD8+CD4-CCR7+CD45RA+. TCRdb ran MiXCR on the PCR reads and lists one entry per CDR3 protein. The repertoire holds about 330,000 distinct CDR3 sequences, with roughly a quarter as singletons. Input material: naive CD8+ T cells from blood, with Jurkat cell RNA spiked in. Subset noted: FACS-sorted CD8+CD4-CCR7+CD45RA+ naive T cells. This TCR was sampled from a human donor in good health. Some libraries in this study had Jurkat cell RNA spiked in. The V gene is TRBV27, the J gene TRBJ2-5, with 8 bases matching TRBD2. The CDR3 sequence is CASSLLSGEETQYF. The CDR3 region has the DNA TGTGCCAGCAGTCTTCTTAGCGGGGAAGAGACCCAGTACTTC.